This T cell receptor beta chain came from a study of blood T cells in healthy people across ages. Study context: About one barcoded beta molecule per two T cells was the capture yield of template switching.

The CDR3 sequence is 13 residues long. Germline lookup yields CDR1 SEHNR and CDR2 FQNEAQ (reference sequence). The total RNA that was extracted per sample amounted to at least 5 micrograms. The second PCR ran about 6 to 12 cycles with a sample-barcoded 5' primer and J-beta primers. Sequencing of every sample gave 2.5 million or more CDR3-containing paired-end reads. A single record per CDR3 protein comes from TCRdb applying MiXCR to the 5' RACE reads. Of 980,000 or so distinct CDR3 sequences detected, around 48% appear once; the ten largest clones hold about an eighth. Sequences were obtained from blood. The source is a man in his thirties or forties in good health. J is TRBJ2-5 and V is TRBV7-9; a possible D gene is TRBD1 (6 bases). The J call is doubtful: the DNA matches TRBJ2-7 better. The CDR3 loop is CASSLANRDEQYF. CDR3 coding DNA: TGTGCCAGCAGCTTAGCCAACAGGGACGAGCAGTACTTC.